Sequencing of this T cell receptor beta chain was carried out in a study of blood T cell repertoires in COVID-19. The CDR3 sequence is 15 residues long. V lost 4 bases and J 0 bases, leaving 13 bases between the germline ends. The germline gives CDR1 SQVTM, CDR2 ANQGSEA. Per the original methods: Nucleated cell number was recorded as an estimate derived from reference gene primer amplification. Data came from immunoSEQ multiplex PCR; TCRdb stores just in-frame clones and leaves some out. V and J calls and clone size follow that table, whereas D and trimming were derived from the DNA. This sample has roughly 350,000 clones, with over 75% found just once.

The chain joins TRBV29-1 to TRBJ1-5; D uncertain. The source material was peripheral blood. The receptor was derived from a woman between 25 and 40 years old with COVID-19, enrolled during active disease. CDR3 bases: TGCAGCGTTGCCAAGACAAGGCCTAGCAATCAGCCCCAGCATTTT. Protein sequence: CSVAKTRPSNQPQHF.